This TCR beta chain was sequenced in a study of monozygotic twins with inflammatory bowel disease. Study outcomes and limitations: IBD patients showed reduced TCRbeta diversity (inverse Simpson) versus healthy co-twins.

TCRdb re-called the 5' RACE reads and catalogs CDR3 proteins one per entry, DNA excluded. The specimen's table records 200,000 to 250,000 distinct CDR3 sequences. Comments on this clonotype: As yet, its antigen is unknown.

Germline-derived CDR1 and CDR2 are KGHSH and LQKENI. The CDR3 spans 15 residues. The source of this sequence is a human donor with ulcerative colitis or Crohn's disease, or a healthy co-twin of an affected twin (not recorded which). The material sequenced was blood. The rearrangement joins TRBV18 to TRBJ1-4. The CDR3 loop reads CASSPPGVPNEKLFF.